This entry lists 10 T cell receptor beta chains sequenced from one sample in a study of OX40 agonist ivuxolimab in advanced cancers. The protocol used for the library was the immunoSEQ multiplex PCR assay. TCRdb's version of the immuneACCESS table is confined to in-frame rearrangements and falls short of the full clone set. An unresolved V gene accounts for under half of the shortfall where checked; the remainder is of unknown origin. The sample table records 70,000 to 100,000 clones; 85% to 90% of these occur just once. The ten largest clonotypes hold around 2% of the sample. The sequencing used CD4+ or CD8+ T cells sorted from blood, collected in a trial of the OX40 agonist ivuxolimab. All receptors derive from an adult with an advanced solid tumor such as melanoma, head and neck, liver or kidney cancer.

The chain links TRBV5-4 to TRBJ2-5, with D maybe TRBD1 (5 bases). V lost 4 bases and J lost 4, with 14 bases in between. Germline V CDR1 and CDR2: SGHNT, YYREEE (reference sequence). The CDR3 is 14 amino acids. The CDR3 reads CASSPLGARETQYF. The CDR3 DNA is TGTGCCAGCAGCCCCCTAGGGGCCCGAGAGACCCAGTACTTC.

The chain uses TRBV6-6 and TRBJ2-1, with a tentative D call TRBD2 (5 bases). The CDR3 is made up of 16 amino acids. Trimming took off 2 bases at V and 0 bases at J, with 11 bases between the two ends. Germline loops: CDR1 MNHNY, CDR2 SVGAGI (reference sequence). CDR3 in DNA: TGTGCCAGCAGTTACGAGCGGTTAAGCTCCTACAATGAGCAGTTCTTC. Its translation is CASSYERLSSYNEQFF.

V and J are TRBV7-9 and TRBJ2-7; possibly TRBD1 for D (5 bases). This CDR3 is built from 14 residues. Trimming stripped 4 bases from V and 4 bases from J, with 14 bases between. Looked up from germline, CDR1 is SEHNR and CDR2 is FQNEAQ (reference sequence). The CDR3 bases are TGTGCCAGCAGCTCCCAGGGTCAGGGTTACGAGCAGTACTTC. It specifies CASSSQGQGYEQYF. Full variable domain (remainder filled in from reference TRBV7-9 and TRBJ2-7): DTGVSQNPRHKITKRGQNVTFRCDPISEHNRLYWYRQTLGQGPEFLTYFQNEAQLEKSRLLSDRFSAERPKGSFSTLEIQRTEQGDSAMYLCASSSQGQGYEQYFGPGTRLTVT.

The chain combines TRBV29-1 with TRBJ2-7, with TRBD2 identical over 14 bases. Trimming took 1 base from V and 3 from J; bases not matched to a gene: 11. CDR1 is SQVTM and CDR2 is ANQGSEA in the germline V gene. The CDR3 covers 18 residues. CDR3: CSVEGGSGLAGGLYEQYF. Written as DNA, the CDR3 is TGCAGCGTTGAAGGGGGAAGCGGACTAGCGGGAGGTCTCTACGAGCAGTACTTC.

This clone was seen a few times. This rearrangement joins TRBV18 to TRBJ2-2; D gene uncertain. The CDR3 loop spans 17 amino acids. Germline V lookup: CDR1 KGHSH, CDR2 LQKENI. Trimming cost V 2 bases and J 3 bases, with 16 bases left between them. CDR3 region: CASSPNNPGFDTGELFF. In DNA, the CDR3 is TGTGCCAGCTCACCAAATAATCCGGGTTTCGACACCGGGGAGCTGTTTTTT.

V usage is TRBV2 and J usage is TRBJ2-1, with a tentative D call TRBD1 (5 bases). The CDR3 consists of 14 residues. V lost 3 bases and J 13 bases, leaving 19 bases between the germline ends. Per germline, CDR1 SNHLY and CDR2 FYNNEI. The CDR3 DNA sequence: TGTGCCAGCAGTGATCCGACAGCCAGGGTGAGTCAGTTCTTC. As protein: CASSDPTARVSQFF.

The J gene is TRBJ2-3, the V gene TRBV2, with D perhaps TRBD2 (5 bases). The germline CDR1 and CDR2 sequences are SNHLY and FYNNEI. Deletions cut 7 bases from V and 3 bases from J, with 8 bases between. CDR3 length: 12 residues. CDR3 nucleotides: TGTGCCAGCACCCCGGGAACAGATACGCAGTATTTT. Its protein product is CASTPGTDTQYF.

This clone has only a few counts. The gene calls are TRBV7-9 and TRBJ1-1; perhaps TRBD1 as D (5 bases). V was trimmed by 4 bases and J by 4 bases, leaving 16 bases between them. The CDR3 contains 15 residues. Germline values: CDR1 SEHNR, CDR2 FQNEAQ (reference sequence). CDR3 sequence reads: CASSSGGGVLTEAFF. Here the CDR3 DNA reads TGTGCCAGCAGCTCCGGGGGAGGGGTCCTCACTGAAGCTTTCTTT.

This chain joins TRBV12-2 and TRBJ1-4. TRBV12-2 is termed a pseudogene. This CDR3 has 17 residues. DNA of the CDR3: TGTGCAAGTCGCCTAATAAATGTGGGGACAACTAATGAAAAACTGTTTTTT. It translates to CASRLINVGTTNEKLFF.

As DNA, the CDR3 is TGTGCCAGCAGCCGAGGACAGACCACGAACACTGAAGCTTTCTTT. The encoded protein is CASSRGQTTNTEAFF. The rearrangement uses TRBV9 and TRBJ1-1; possibly TRBD1 for D (6 bases). Germline V lookup: CDR1 SGDLS, CDR2 YYNGEE. The length of the CDR3 is 15 residues. V dropped 4 bases and J dropped 1 base, with 14 bases sitting between them.